One and the same sample provided the 30 T cell receptor beta chains below, sequenced in a study of control samples from healthy donors and cancer patients. Measured with immunoSEQ multiplex PCR; TCRdb has only the in-frame clones, and not every one. The repertoire holds about 58,000 clones, with 94% as singletons. Sequenced material: blood. The receptors derive from a man younger than 45 in good health.

The V gene is TRBV19, the J gene TRBJ1-1; D not certain. The CDR3 totals 14 residues. Trimming left V 3 bases short and J 0 bases short, with 8 bases between. Germline assignment: CDR1 LNHDA and CDR2 SQIVND (reference sequence). CDR3 loop: CASSIGQMNTEAFF. CDR3 bases: TGTGCCAGTAGTATCGGGCAGATGAACACTGAAGCTTTCTTT.

This chain links TRBV5-4 with TRBJ1-6; maybe TRBD1 (5 bases). The CDR3 totals 15 residues. The germline gives CDR1 SGHNT, CDR2 YYREEE (reference sequence). V lost 1 base and J 8 bases, leaving 13 bases between the germline ends. Written as DNA, the CDR3 is TGTGCCAGCAGCTTGTATAACAGGCAGGATTCACCCCTCCACTTT. Translated: CASSLYNRQDSPLHF.

V is TRBV9 and J is TRBJ1-5, with 9 positions matching TRBD1. Looked up from germline, CDR1 is SGDLS and CDR2 is YYNGEE. The CDR3 loop spans 14 amino acids. V shed 7 bases, J shed 5 bases, and the junction held 7 bases outside the gene matches. The DNA for the CDR3 is TGTGCCAGCGGGCCACAGGGGGCTGATCAGCCCCAGCATTTT. It encodes CASGPQGADQPQHF.

V is TRBV4-2 and J is TRBJ2-7; D is undetermined. The CDR3 has 11 residues. Trimming stripped 1 base from V and 6 bases from J, with 4 bases between. Per germline, CDR1 LGHNA and CDR2 YNFKEQ. The CDR3 here is CASSQVGEQYF. For the CDR3, the DNA is TGTGCCAGCAGCCAAGTTGGCGAGCAGTACTTC.

This chain joins TRBV20-1 and TRBJ2-5; no definite D call. Germline CDR1 DFQATT, CDR2 SNEGSKA (reference sequence). Trimming cost V 1 base and J 5 bases, with 5 bases left between them. The CDR3 runs to 11 residues. In DNA form, the CDR3 reads TGCAGTGCTAGAGGGTGGGAGACCCAGTACTTC. Translating it yields CSARGWETQYF.

V usage is TRBV19 and J usage is TRBJ2-7; 7 nucleotides align to TRBD2. The V segment lost 3 bases and the J segment 2 bases; nucleotides outside the gene matches: 7. CDR1 and CDR2 from the germline V gene are LNHDA and SQIVND (reference sequence). The CDR3 has 15 residues. DNA for the CDR3: TGTGCCAGTAGTATCCAGCTAGCGGTTACCTACGAGCAGTACTTC. Its protein is CASSIQLAVTYEQYF.

The chain is built from TRBV4-2 and TRBJ2-1; TRBD2 might be the D (5 bases). The CDR3 is made up of 17 amino acids. V lost 4 bases, J lost 3 bases, and 19 bases lay in between. Germline CDR1 and CDR2: LGHNA and YNFKEQ. CDR3 coding DNA: TGTGCCAGCAGCCCAGAACCGGGATTCTCCAACTACAATGAGCAGTTCTTC. Its translation: CASSPEPGFSNYNEQFF.

A single count supports this clone. The V call is TRBV27, the J call TRBJ1-3; no definite D call. The germline CDR1 and CDR2 sequences are MNHEY and SMNVEV (reference sequence). This CDR3 region has 14 residues. Trimming left V 5 bases short and J 0 bases short, with 8 bases between. For the CDR3, the DNA is TGTGCCAGCAGTCCCCGAAGCTCTGGAAACACCATATATTTT. Translation: CASSPRSSGNTIYF.

This clone has more than one count but fewer than ten. The chain joins TRBV19 to TRBJ1-4; D not certain. The germline V gene encodes CDR1 LNHDA and CDR2 SQIVND (reference sequence). V was shortened by 3 bases and J by 4 bases, with 12 bases between the two germline ends. The CDR3 is made up of 15 amino acids. In nucleotides, the CDR3 is TGTGCCAGTAGTATCGATGGGTTGAGTAATGAAAAACTGTTTTTT. Its translation is CASSIDGLSNEKLFF.

This chain connects TRBV28 to TRBJ1-1; unclear D gene. V dropped 6 bases and J dropped 0 bases, with 8 bases sitting between them. The CDR3 extends over 13 amino acids. Germline CDR1 and CDR2: MDHEN and SYDVKM. The CDR3: CASRPTLNTEAFF. The DNA for the CDR3 is TGTGCCAGCAGGCCAACCCTGAACACTGAAGCTTTCTTT.

The rearrangement links TRBV30 to TRBJ1-6; 7 positions match TRBD1. The CDR3 has 14 residues. The J segment lost 9 bases and the V segment lost 1 base, leaving 6 bases of the junction unmatched. CDR1 is GTSNPN, CDR2 SVGIG, per germline (reference sequence). CDR3 region: CAWSEGANGSPLHF. CDR3 sequence (DNA): TGTGCCTGGAGTGAGGGGGCAAACGGTTCACCCCTCCACTTT.

The rearrangement uses TRBV11-3 and TRBJ2-3; TRBD1 is a possible D gene (5 bases). The germline gives CDR1 SGHNT, CDR2 YENEEA. V lost 4 bases and J 0 bases, leaving 17 bases between the germline ends. CDR3 size: 17 residues. This CDR3 is CASSSRDPSVSTDTQYF. The DNA for the CDR3 is TGTGCCAGCAGCTCCAGGGATCCATCGGTTAGCACAGATACGCAGTATTTT.

The CDR3 region has the DNA TGTGCCAGCAGTGAAAATAGCGGGAGGGCCATTGAGCAGTTCTTC. Translation: CASSENSGRAIEQFF. The gene calls are TRBV28 and TRBJ2-1, with 11 nucleotides matching TRBD2. This CDR3 is 15 amino acids long. Germline trimming cut 5 bases from V and 9 bases from J; bases unmatched to any gene: 9. In germline, CDR1 is MDHEN, CDR2 SYDVKM.

V usage is TRBV24-1 and J usage is TRBJ2-7; no clear D gene. Trimming took 5 bases from V and 8 from J, leaving 15 bases between them. Germline CDR1 reads KGHDR; CDR2 reads SFDVKD. The CDR3 covers 13 residues. In DNA form, the CDR3 reads TGTGCCACCAGTGGTGGAACTAATGGGAAGCAGTACTTC. Its translation: CATSGGTNGKQYF.

This rearrangement joins TRBV28 to TRBJ1-2; a possible D gene is TRBD1 (6 bases). CDR1 and CDR2 from the germline V gene are MDHEN and SYDVKM. V shed 3 bases and J shed 4 bases, with 12 bases lying between them. CDR3 size: 14 residues. CDR3 in amino acids: CASSLGHPFYGYTF. The CDR3 bases are TGTGCCAGCAGTTTGGGACACCCTTTCTATGGCTACACCTTC.

The V call is TRBV27, the J call TRBJ2-3; D is perhaps TRBD1 (6 bases). V lost 1 base and J lost 2, with 10 bases in between. The length of the CDR3 is 15 residues. Germline values: CDR1 MNHEY, CDR2 SMNVEV (reference sequence). CDR3 amino acids: CASSLWTDPTDTQYF. The CDR3 bases are TGTGCCAGCAGTTTATGGACAGACCCCACAGATACGCAGTATTTT.

V is TRBV7-3 and J is TRBJ2-3; 9 bases map to TRBD1. The V gene end was trimmed by 2 bases and the J gene end by 3 bases; junction bases not matched to a gene: 3. Germline V gene data show CDR1 as SGHTA and CDR2 as FQGTGA. This CDR3 region has 15 residues. The CDR3 DNA is TGTGCCAGCAGCTTAGGGGGACAGGGAACAGATACGCAGTATTTT. It yields the protein CASSLGGQGTDTQYF.

This chain joins TRBV6-5 and TRBJ1-4, with 7 nucleotides matching TRBD1. The CDR3 is made up of 15 amino acids. V was pared by 7 bases and J by 3 bases, with 8 bases of the junction left unmatched. Germline V lookup: CDR1 MNHEY, CDR2 SVGAGI. The CDR3 sequence: CASTRMGQPNEKLFF. The CDR3 bases are TGTGCCAGCACCAGAATGGGACAGCCTAATGAAAAACTGTTTTTT.

The J gene is TRBJ2-3, the V gene TRBV5-1, with TRBD2 as a possible D gene (6 bases). This CDR3 is built from 15 residues. Germline lookup yields CDR1 SGHRS and CDR2 YFSETQ. V lost 4 bases, J lost 0 bases, and 12 bases lay in between. The CDR3 spells CASSRRGGSTDTQYF. The CDR3 coding sequence is TGCGCCAGCAGCCGGCGGGGCGGGAGCACAGATACGCAGTATTTT.

V is TRBV30 and J is TRBJ2-7; D possibly corresponds to TRBD2 (6 bases). The CDR3 sequence is 15 residues long. The germline V gene has CDR1 GTSNPN and CDR2 SVGIG (reference sequence). V gave up 0 bases and J gave up 4 bases, with 16 bases separating them. CDR3 in DNA: TGTGCCTGGAGTGTACGGTCAGGTGGGGGGTACGAGCAGTACTTC. This encodes CAWSVRSGGGYEQYF.

This clone was recorded once. V gene TRBV7-3 combines with J gene TRBJ2-1, with TRBD2 matching over 8 bases. This CDR3 is 15 amino acids long. V lost 2 bases and J lost 9; bases outside the gene matches: 9. Germline V CDR1 and CDR2: SGHTA, FQGTGA. The CDR3 DNA reads TGTGCCAGCAGCTTAGAGGGGACTAGTTCCGTTGAGCAGTTCTTC. It translates to CASSLEGTSSVEQFF.

This clone was detected only once. This rearrangement joins TRBV19 to TRBJ2-3; TRBD2 matches 11 bases. Looked up from germline, CDR1 is LNHDA and CDR2 is SQIVND (reference sequence). This CDR3 has 17 residues. With V trimmed by 5 bases and J by 0 bases, 7 bases remained unmatched. The CDR3 coding sequence is TGTGCCAGTAGTTTTGCTAGCGGGGGGCAGAGCACAGATACGCAGTATTTT. This codes for CASSFASGGQSTDTQYF. Variable domain in full (rest from reference TRBV19 and TRBJ2-3): DGGITQSPKYLFRKEGQNVTLSCEQNLNHDAMYWYRQDPGQGLRLIYYSQIVNDFQKGDIAEGYSVSREKKESFPLTVTSAQKNPTAFYLCASSFASGGQSTDTQYFGPGTRLTVL.

The chain has TRBV6-2 or TRBV6-3 and TRBJ1-5; D call uncertain. The CDR3 spans 14 residues. Germline V gene sequence: CDR1 MNHEY, CDR2 SVGEGT. The germline V and J ends were trimmed by 2 bases and 5 bases, with 10 bases remaining between them. CDR3: CASSYAEGYQPQHF. In nucleotides, the CDR3 is TGTGCCAGCAGTTACGCAGAGGGATATCAGCCCCAGCATTTT.

This chain joins TRBV5-8 and TRBJ1-4; no definite D call. Germline CDR1 SGHTS, CDR2 YDEGEE. V lost 4 bases to trimming and J lost 8 bases, with 15 bases between them. This CDR3 is built from 14 residues. The CDR3 loop reads CASSRDHGPEKLFF. The CDR3 nucleotides read TGTGCCAGCAGCAGAGACCACGGGCCCGAAAAACTGTTTTTT.

The CDR3 here is CASSDRQGGQPQHF. CDR3 sequence (DNA): TGTGCCAGCAGTGACAGACAGGGGGGTCAGCCCCAGCATTTT. The chain recombines TRBV27 with TRBJ1-5, with 9 bases matching TRBD1. This CDR3 spans 14 amino acids. V gave up 5 bases and J gave up 6 bases; unmatched junction bases: 5. CDR1 and CDR2 from the germline V gene are MNHEY and SMNVEV (reference sequence).

This clone was counted once. This chain links TRBV6-1 with TRBJ1-2; D is unresolved. The CDR3 extends over 14 amino acids. The germline V gene has CDR1 MNHNS and CDR2 SASEGT. Trimming removed 2 bases from V and 4 bases from J, with 11 bases in between. CDR3 sequence: CASSEPLGRYGYTF. The DNA of the CDR3 is TGTGCCAGCAGTGAACCCCTAGGCCGCTATGGCTACACCTTC.

V gene TRBV6-4 combines with J gene TRBJ2-3; D gene uncertain. The CDR3 runs to 14 residues. With 8 bases removed from V and 5 bases from J, the gap between germline ends came to 17 bases. CDR1 MRHNA and CDR2 SNTAGT come from the germline V gene. Here the CDR3 DNA reads TGTGCCAGCGCCGAACGGGTGTTCGGAGATACGCAGTATTTT. Translation: CASAERVFGDTQYF.

V and J are TRBV21-1 and TRBJ1-5. TRBV21-1 is a pseudogene. This CDR3 spans 15 amino acids. The CDR3 protein is CASSRPSDSNQPQHF. The CDR3 DNA follows: TGTGCCAGCAGCAGGCCCAGCGATAGCAATCAGCCCCAGCATTTT.

The J gene is TRBJ2-2, the V gene TRBV24-1; D perhaps matches TRBD1 (5 bases). The ends were cut back, 4 bases at V and 6 bases at J, with 11 bases in the middle. This CDR3 comprises 14 residues. Germline CDR1 KGHDR, CDR2 SFDVKD. In DNA, the CDR3 is TGTGCCACCAGTGACCCCAGGGCGGCCGGGGAGCTGTTTTTT. It is translated as CATSDPRAAGELFF.

The CDR3, as DNA: TGTGCCACCCTCCGTGGGGAGCTGTTTTTT. Amino acids: CATLRGELFF. This chain joins TRBV7-8 and TRBJ2-2; D ambiguous. Deletions cut 10 bases from V and 8 bases from J, with 8 bases between. Germline V gene lookup returns CDR1 SGHVS and CDR2 FQNEAQ. The CDR3 has 10 residues.